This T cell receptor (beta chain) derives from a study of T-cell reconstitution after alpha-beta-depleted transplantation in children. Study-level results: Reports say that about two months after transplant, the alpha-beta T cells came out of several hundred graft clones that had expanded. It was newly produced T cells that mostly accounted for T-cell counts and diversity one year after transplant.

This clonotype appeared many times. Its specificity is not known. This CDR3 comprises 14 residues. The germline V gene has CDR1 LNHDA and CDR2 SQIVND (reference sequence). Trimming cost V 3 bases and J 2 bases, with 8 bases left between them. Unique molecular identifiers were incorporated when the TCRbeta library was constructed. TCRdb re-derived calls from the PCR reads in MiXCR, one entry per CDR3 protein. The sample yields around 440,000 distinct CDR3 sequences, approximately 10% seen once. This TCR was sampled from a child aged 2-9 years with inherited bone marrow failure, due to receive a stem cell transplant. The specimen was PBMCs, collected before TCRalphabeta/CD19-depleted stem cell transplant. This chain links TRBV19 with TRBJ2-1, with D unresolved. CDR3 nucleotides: TGTGCCAGTAGTATTTCCTCTACCTACAATGAGCAGTTCTTC. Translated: CASSISSTYNEQFF.